Shown below are 29 T cell receptor beta chains from a single sample sequenced in a study of cytomegalovirus exposure and HLA in healthy donors. PCR primers comprised 60 Vbeta and 13 Jbeta primers. TCRdb's copy holds only in-frame clones and misses some; the assay was immunoSEQ multiplex PCR. The repertoire has just under 150,000 clones, 65% to 90% of them found once; the top ten carry 2.5% to 3.5%. Sequencing was carried out using PBMCs. The receptors derive from a woman aged 25-40 years in good health and CMV-seronegative.

The chain uses TRBV2 and TRBJ2-5, with a possible D match to TRBD1 (6 bases). V was shortened by 6 bases and J by 2 bases, with 13 bases between the two germline ends. Germline-derived CDR1 and CDR2 are SNHLY and FYNNEI. CDR3 size: 14 residues. Here the CDR3 reads CASRETGSQETQYF. The CDR3 nucleotides are TGTGCCAGCAGGGAGACAGGATCGCAAGAGACCCAGTACTTC. The full variable domain, rest sourced from reference TRBV2 and TRBJ2-5, is EPEVTQTPSHQVTQMGQEVILRCVPISNHLYFYWYRQILGQKVEFLVSFYNNEISEKSEIFDDQFSVERPDGSNFTLKIRSTKLEDSAMYFCASRETGSQETQYFGPGTRLLVL.

The chain couples TRBV18 to TRBJ1-2, with 8 bases fitting TRBD1. CDR3 size: 16 residues. Germline CDR1 is KGHSH and CDR2 is LQKENI. With 6 bases clipped from V and 0 bases from J, the junction kept 9 bases outside the gene matches. The CDR3 region is CASSLRTGLANYGYTF. The CDR3 DNA follows: TGTGCCAGCTCCCTTCGGACAGGGCTCGCTAACTATGGCTACACCTTC. Complete variable domain (other parts from reference TRBV18 and TRBJ1-2): NAGVMQNPRHLVRRRGQEARLRCSPMKGHSHVYWYRQLPEEGLKFMVYLQKENIIDESGMPKERFSAEFPKEGPSILRIQQVVRGDSAAYFCASSLRTGLANYGYTFGSGTRLTVV.

In its sample, this clone was seen once. The gene calls are TRBV19 and TRBJ2-1, with 8 bases aligning to TRBD1. V shed 3 bases, J shed 7 bases, and the junction held 5 bases outside the gene matches. The CDR3 spans 14 residues. Germline CDR1 and CDR2: LNHDA and SQIVND (reference sequence). The CDR3 is CASSIGGQVNEQFF. The CDR3 nucleotides read TGTGCCAGTAGTATCGGGGGACAGGTAAATGAGCAGTTCTTC.

This chain uses TRBV7-3 with TRBJ2-1; TRBD2 agrees at 7 bases. Per germline, CDR1 SGHTA and CDR2 FQGTGA. Germline trimming cut 5 bases from V and 7 bases from J; bases unmatched to any gene: 5. The CDR3 runs 13 residues. The CDR3: CASSPSGVNEQFF. The CDR3 region has the DNA TGTGCCAGCAGCCCAAGCGGGGTAAATGAGCAGTTCTTC. The entire variable domain, with the rest obtained from reference TRBV7-3 and TRBJ2-1, is as follows: GAGVSQTPSNKVTEKGKYVELRCDPISGHTALYWYRQSLGQGPEFLIYFQGTGAADDSGLPNDRFFAVRPEGSVSTLKIQRTERGDSAVYLCASSPSGVNEQFFGPGTRLTVL.

The chain is built from TRBV6-5 and TRBJ1-2; TRBD1 matches 7 bases. There are 12 residues in the CDR3. Looked up from germline, CDR1 is MNHEY and CDR2 is SVGAGI. J lost 5 bases, V lost 9 bases, and 6 bases had no gene match. Here the CDR3 reads CASKLQGYGYTF. The CDR3 nucleotides are TGTGCCAGTAAACTACAGGGGTATGGCTACACCTTC.

The V gene is TRBV5-1, the J gene TRBJ1-1; unclear D gene. This CDR3 is built from 13 residues. Germline V gene data show CDR1 as SGHRS and CDR2 as YFSETQ. V was trimmed by 4 bases and J by 7 bases, leaving 14 bases between them. CDR3 coding DNA: TGCGCCAGCAGCACACCCGAGGGAGTTGAAGCTTTCTTT. It encodes CASSTPEGVEAFF. Combining the CDR3 with reference TRBV5-1 and TRBJ1-1 gives the whole variable domain KAGVTQTPRYLIKTRGQQVTLSCSPISGHRSVSWYQQTPGQGLQFLFEYFSETQRNKGNFPGRFSGRQFSNSRSEMNVSTLELGDSALYLCASSTPEGVEAFFGQGTRLTVV.

The chain combines TRBV7-9 with TRBJ2-7; no definite D call. Germline V gene data show CDR1 as SEHNR and CDR2 as FQNEAQ (reference sequence). V was shortened by 2 bases and J by 2 bases, with 10 bases between the two germline ends. This CDR3 has 14 residues. The CDR3 loop reads CASSLPATPYEQYF. CDR3 DNA sequence: TGTGCCAGCAGCTTACCAGCGACGCCCTACGAGCAGTACTTC.

The rearrangement links TRBV5-4 to TRBJ2-4; TRBD2 matches at 8 bases. This CDR3 region has 18 residues. V trimming: 2 bases; J trimming: 0 bases; junction bases outside the gene matches: 10. From germline, CDR1 is SGHNT and CDR2 YYREEE (reference sequence). The CDR3 nucleotides are TGTGCCAGCAGCTTTCCCCCACCGGGGGGGGGAGCCAAAAACATTCAGTACTTC. Its translation is CASSFPPPGGGAKNIQYF.

The chain joins TRBV25-1 to TRBJ2-1; 8 bases match TRBD2. Looked up from germline, CDR1 is MGHDK and CDR2 is SYGVNS. Losses at the gene ends were 8 bases for V and 6 bases for J; bases not matched to a gene: 21. The CDR3 runs 18 residues. As DNA, the CDR3 is TGTGCCAGCGCGAGGGGAGGGGGAGCGGGAGTCTTGCGCAATGAGCAGTTCTTC. Amino acids: CASARGGGAGVLRNEQFF.

The chain's CDR3 is CASSTPGHLPRGHF. The CDR3 bases are TGTGCCAGCAGTACCCCGGGACACCTTCCTCGGGGGCATTTT. V is TRBV6-5 and J is TRBJ1-5, with D perhaps TRBD1 (6 bases). This CDR3 is 14 amino acids long. V gave up 5 bases and J gave up 15 bases, with 23 bases separating them. Germline CDR1 and CDR2: MNHEY and SVGAGI.

In its sample, this clone was seen a few times. The V gene is TRBV9, the J gene TRBJ2-5, with D possibly being TRBD1 (6 bases). V lost 3 bases and J 2 bases, leaving 8 bases between the germline ends. This CDR3 has 13 residues. Looked up from germline, CDR1 is SGDLS and CDR2 is YYNGEE. The CDR3 DNA reads TGTGCCAGCAGCGCAGGGGCGCAAGAGACCCAGTACTTC. It specifies CASSAGAQETQYF.

The J gene is TRBJ2-1, the V gene TRBV25-1, with TRBD1 matching over 7 bases. The J segment lost 8 bases and the V segment lost 6 bases, leaving 13 bases of the junction unmatched. The CDR3 totals 15 residues. The germline CDR1 and CDR2 sequences are MGHDK and SYGVNS. Here the CDR3 reads CASSHSGGAGDEQFF. As DNA, the CDR3 is TGTGCCAGCAGCCATTCAGGGGGAGCTGGGGATGAGCAGTTCTTC.

The chain employs TRBV10-3 and TRBJ2-1, with TRBD2 identical over 14 bases. Germline assignment: CDR1 ENHRY and CDR2 SYGVKD. The V segment lost 6 bases and the J segment 9 bases; nucleotides outside the gene matches: 7. The CDR3 is made up of 15 amino acids. This CDR3 reads CAIRGGLAGVSEQFF. DNA for the CDR3: TGTGCCATCAGGGGGGGACTAGCGGGAGTTTCTGAGCAGTTCTTC.

This clone has a single count. The chain carries TRBV7-8 and TRBJ2-5; tentatively, D is TRBD1 (6 bases). Trimming stripped 5 bases from V and 2 bases from J, with 15 bases between. From germline, CDR1 is SGHVS and CDR2 FQNEAQ. CDR3 length: 15 amino acids. CDR3 sequence: CASSQMTGSQETQYF. CDR3 nucleotides: TGTGCCAGCAGCCAAATGACAGGATCTCAAGAGACCCAGTACTTC.

The gene calls are TRBV2 and TRBJ1-4; 7 nucleotides line up with TRBD1. Looked up from germline, CDR1 is SNHLY and CDR2 is FYNNEI. V was clipped by 10 bases and J by 4 bases; unmatched bases: 9. The CDR3 sequence is 14 residues long. The CDR3 protein is CATSLRDSNEKLFF. The DNA for the CDR3 is TGTGCCACCTCGCTCCGGGACAGTAATGAAAAACTGTTTTTT.

The rearrangement joins TRBV28 to TRBJ1-5; weak D call: TRBD1 (5 bases). CDR1 MDHEN and CDR2 SYDVKM come from the germline V gene. The CDR3 runs to 16 residues. Trimming shortened V by 2 bases and J by 0 bases, and 11 bases separated the two germline ends. The CDR3: CASSLGGGYSNQPQHF. The DNA of the CDR3 is TGTGCCAGCAGTTTAGGTGGGGGGTATAGCAATCAGCCCCAGCATTTT.

This chain joins TRBV7-2 and TRBJ1-1; a weak D match, TRBD1 (5 bases). The germline V gene has CDR1 SGHTA and CDR2 FQGNSA. The CDR3 covers 15 residues. The V end was cut by 3 bases, the J end by 11 bases, with 22 bases between. The CDR3 nucleotides are TGTGCCAGCAGCTTGGGTAAAGGGGATTCCGCAGGGGCTTTCTTT. Protein: CASSLGKGDSAGAFF. The variable domain in full, with the rest retrieved from reference TRBV7-2 and TRBJ1-1, is GAGVSQSPSNKVTEKGKDVELRCDPISGHTALYWYRQSLGQGLEFLIYFQGNSAPDKSGLPSDRFSAERTGGSVSTLTIQRTQQEDSAVYLCASSLGKGDSAGAFFGQGTRLTVV.

The gene calls are TRBV11-2 and TRBJ2-7; D gene unclear. Germline V gene sequence: CDR1 SGHAT, CDR2 FQNNGV. The CDR3 runs 13 residues. The germline V and J ends were trimmed by 2 bases and 2 bases, with 7 bases remaining between them. CDR3 residues: CASSLSVTYEQYF. Here the CDR3 DNA reads TGTGCCAGCAGCTTAAGCGTTACCTACGAGCAGTACTTC.

CDR3 DNA: TGTGCCAGCACGCCTTACCCTGGAGGCAATCAGCCCCAGCATTTT. Amino acids: CASTPYPGGNQPQHF. This sequence joins TRBV28 and TRBJ1-5; D remains ambiguous. Trimming stripped 7 bases from V and 2 bases from J, with 15 bases between. The CDR3 length is 15 residues. Per the germline V gene, CDR1 is MDHEN and CDR2 is SYDVKM.

This clone was found a few times. This chain connects TRBV4-3 to TRBJ2-7; a possible D gene is TRBD2 (5 bases). The length of the CDR3 is 14 residues. Trimming removed 0 bases at V and 0 bases at J, with 6 bases between. The germline CDR1 and CDR2 sequences are LGHNA and YSLEER. The CDR3 bases are TGCGCCAGCAGCCAAGACGGGGACTCCTACGAGCAGTACTTC. The encoded protein is CASSQDGDSYEQYF.

This chain uses TRBV7-2 with TRBJ2-7; D gene ambiguous. Looked up from germline, CDR1 is SGHTA and CDR2 is FQGNSA. The CDR3 length is 11 residues. V gave up 5 bases and J gave up 1 base, with 3 bases separating them. The CDR3 region is CASSPSYEQYF. The CDR3 DNA reads as TGTGCCAGCAGCCCTTCCTACGAGCAGTACTTC.

This clone was counted a few times. The chain combines TRBV4-1 with TRBJ2-2, with 9 bases lining up with TRBD2. Germline V CDR1 and CDR2: MGHRA, YSYEKL. This CDR3 is built from 19 residues. With 0 bases clipped from V and 6 bases from J, the junction kept 14 bases outside the gene matches. CDR3 in amino acids: CASSQDRRGEAGGPGELFF. DNA of the CDR3: TGCGCCAGCAGCCAAGATCGACGAGGTGAAGCGGGAGGCCCCGGGGAGCTGTTTTTT.

The rearrangement uses TRBV6-5 and TRBJ1-5, with D hard to call. Germline assignment: CDR1 MNHEY and CDR2 SVGAGI. This CDR3 is 14 amino acids long. V was cut by 8 bases and J by 2 bases, with 13 bases left in between. The CDR3 DNA follows: TGTGCCAGCTCCGGAGGGCAGGGCAATCAGCCCCAGCATTTT. As protein: CASSGGQGNQPQHF.

This rearrangement joins TRBV5-5 to TRBJ1-2; 8 bases map to TRBD1. The CDR3 runs to 16 residues. Germline values: CDR1 SGHKS, CDR2 YYEKEE (reference sequence). V lost 1 base to trimming and J lost 3 bases; unmatched junction nucleotides: 8. In DNA form, the CDR3 reads TGTGCCAGCAGCTTGACTCCAGGGGGCGCGGACTATGGCTACACCTTC. Translated: CASSLTPGGADYGYTF.

The chain carries TRBV4-1 and TRBJ2-7; 10 bases align to TRBD2. The germline V gene encodes CDR1 MGHRA and CDR2 YSYEKL. V was pared by 1 base and J by 2 bases, with 11 bases of the junction left unmatched. This CDR3 has 18 residues. The CDR3 DNA is TGCGCCAGCAGCCAAGCGCTAGCGGGGGCCACCATCGCCTACGAGCAGTACTTC. It encodes CASSQALAGATIAYEQYF.

This clone is a singleton in its sample. The rearrangement links TRBV4-1 to TRBJ2-3; D may be TRBD1 (5 bases). The V gene lost 0 bases and the J gene lost 4 bases, with 8 bases spanning the gap. Germline assignment: CDR1 MGHRA and CDR2 YSYEKL. CDR3 length: 14 amino acids. The chain's CDR3 is CASSQESRADTQYF. The CDR3 DNA sequence: TGCGCCAGCAGCCAAGAGTCCAGGGCAGATACGCAGTATTTT.

The rearrangement uses TRBV7-9 and TRBJ1-5, with 8 bases matching TRBD1. With V trimmed by 5 bases and J by 3 bases, 6 bases remained unmatched. This CDR3 has 15 amino acids. Germline V gene lookup returns CDR1 SEHNR and CDR2 FQNEAQ (reference sequence). This chain's CDR3 is CASSLGTGINQPQHF. The CDR3 DNA is TGTGCCAGCAGCCTTGGGACAGGTATCAATCAGCCCCAGCATTTT.

The chain is built from TRBV10-2 and TRBJ2-1; 8 positions agree with TRBD2. The CDR3 contains 14 residues. Germline CDR1 and CDR2: WSHSY and SAAADI. V dropped 8 bases and J dropped 4; count of bases not matched to a gene: 7. CDR3 region: CASEPGGAYNEQFF. CDR3 in DNA: TGCGCCAGCGAGCCCGGGGGGGCATACAATGAGCAGTTCTTC.

This chain links TRBV20-1 with TRBJ2-1; D possibly corresponds to TRBD2 (7 bases). CDR1 and CDR2 (germline): DFQATT, SNEGSKA (reference sequence). V lost 6 bases to trimming and J lost 10 bases, with 10 bases between them. The CDR3 is 10 amino acids. This chain's CDR3 is CSAGGEEQFF. CDR3 in DNA: TGCAGTGCAGGGGGGGAAGAGCAGTTCTTC.